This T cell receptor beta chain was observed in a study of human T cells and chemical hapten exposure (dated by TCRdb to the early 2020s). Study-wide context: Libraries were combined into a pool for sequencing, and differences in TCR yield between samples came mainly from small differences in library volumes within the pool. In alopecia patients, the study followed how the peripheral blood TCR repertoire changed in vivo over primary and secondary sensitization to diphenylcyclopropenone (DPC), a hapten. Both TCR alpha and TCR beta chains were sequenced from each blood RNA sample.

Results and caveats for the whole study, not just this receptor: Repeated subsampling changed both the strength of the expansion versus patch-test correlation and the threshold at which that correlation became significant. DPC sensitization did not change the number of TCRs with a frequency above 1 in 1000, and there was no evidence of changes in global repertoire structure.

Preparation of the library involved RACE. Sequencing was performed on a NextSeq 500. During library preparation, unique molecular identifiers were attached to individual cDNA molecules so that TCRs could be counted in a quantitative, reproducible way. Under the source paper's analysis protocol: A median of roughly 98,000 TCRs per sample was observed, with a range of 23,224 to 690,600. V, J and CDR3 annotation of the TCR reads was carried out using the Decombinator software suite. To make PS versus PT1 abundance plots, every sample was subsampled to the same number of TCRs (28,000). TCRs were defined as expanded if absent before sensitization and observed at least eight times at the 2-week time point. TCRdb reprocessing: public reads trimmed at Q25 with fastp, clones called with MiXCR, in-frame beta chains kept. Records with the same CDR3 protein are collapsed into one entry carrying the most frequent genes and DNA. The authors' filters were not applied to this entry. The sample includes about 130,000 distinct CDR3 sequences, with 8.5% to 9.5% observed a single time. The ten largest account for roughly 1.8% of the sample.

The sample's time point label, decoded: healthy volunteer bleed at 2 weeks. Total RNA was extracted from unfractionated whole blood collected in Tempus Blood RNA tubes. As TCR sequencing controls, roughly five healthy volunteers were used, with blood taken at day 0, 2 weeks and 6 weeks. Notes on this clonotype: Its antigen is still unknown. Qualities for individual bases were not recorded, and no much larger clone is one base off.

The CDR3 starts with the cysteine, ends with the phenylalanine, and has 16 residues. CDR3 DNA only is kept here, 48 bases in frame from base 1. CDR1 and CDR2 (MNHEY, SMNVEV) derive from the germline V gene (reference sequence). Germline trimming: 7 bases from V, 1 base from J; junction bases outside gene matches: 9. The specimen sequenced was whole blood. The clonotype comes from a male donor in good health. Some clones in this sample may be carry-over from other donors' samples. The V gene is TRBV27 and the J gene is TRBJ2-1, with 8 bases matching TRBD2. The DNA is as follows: TGTGCCAGCACCACCTCAAGCGGGGGATCCTACAATGAGCAGTTCTTC. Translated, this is CASTTSSGGSYNEQFF.